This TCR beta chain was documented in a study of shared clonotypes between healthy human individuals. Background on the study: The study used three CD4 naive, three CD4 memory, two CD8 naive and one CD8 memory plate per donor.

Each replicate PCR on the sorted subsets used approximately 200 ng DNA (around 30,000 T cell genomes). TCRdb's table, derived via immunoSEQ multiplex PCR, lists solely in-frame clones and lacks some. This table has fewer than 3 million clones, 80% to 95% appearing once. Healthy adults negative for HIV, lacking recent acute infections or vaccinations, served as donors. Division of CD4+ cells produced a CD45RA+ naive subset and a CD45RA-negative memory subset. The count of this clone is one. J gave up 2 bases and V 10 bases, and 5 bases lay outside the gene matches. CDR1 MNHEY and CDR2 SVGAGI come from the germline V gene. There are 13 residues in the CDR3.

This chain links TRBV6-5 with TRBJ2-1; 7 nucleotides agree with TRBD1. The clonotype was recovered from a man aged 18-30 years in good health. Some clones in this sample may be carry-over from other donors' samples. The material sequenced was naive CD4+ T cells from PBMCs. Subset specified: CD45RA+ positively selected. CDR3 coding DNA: TGTGCCACTCGGACAGGAACCTACAATGAGCAGTTCTTC. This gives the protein CATRTGTYNEQFF.